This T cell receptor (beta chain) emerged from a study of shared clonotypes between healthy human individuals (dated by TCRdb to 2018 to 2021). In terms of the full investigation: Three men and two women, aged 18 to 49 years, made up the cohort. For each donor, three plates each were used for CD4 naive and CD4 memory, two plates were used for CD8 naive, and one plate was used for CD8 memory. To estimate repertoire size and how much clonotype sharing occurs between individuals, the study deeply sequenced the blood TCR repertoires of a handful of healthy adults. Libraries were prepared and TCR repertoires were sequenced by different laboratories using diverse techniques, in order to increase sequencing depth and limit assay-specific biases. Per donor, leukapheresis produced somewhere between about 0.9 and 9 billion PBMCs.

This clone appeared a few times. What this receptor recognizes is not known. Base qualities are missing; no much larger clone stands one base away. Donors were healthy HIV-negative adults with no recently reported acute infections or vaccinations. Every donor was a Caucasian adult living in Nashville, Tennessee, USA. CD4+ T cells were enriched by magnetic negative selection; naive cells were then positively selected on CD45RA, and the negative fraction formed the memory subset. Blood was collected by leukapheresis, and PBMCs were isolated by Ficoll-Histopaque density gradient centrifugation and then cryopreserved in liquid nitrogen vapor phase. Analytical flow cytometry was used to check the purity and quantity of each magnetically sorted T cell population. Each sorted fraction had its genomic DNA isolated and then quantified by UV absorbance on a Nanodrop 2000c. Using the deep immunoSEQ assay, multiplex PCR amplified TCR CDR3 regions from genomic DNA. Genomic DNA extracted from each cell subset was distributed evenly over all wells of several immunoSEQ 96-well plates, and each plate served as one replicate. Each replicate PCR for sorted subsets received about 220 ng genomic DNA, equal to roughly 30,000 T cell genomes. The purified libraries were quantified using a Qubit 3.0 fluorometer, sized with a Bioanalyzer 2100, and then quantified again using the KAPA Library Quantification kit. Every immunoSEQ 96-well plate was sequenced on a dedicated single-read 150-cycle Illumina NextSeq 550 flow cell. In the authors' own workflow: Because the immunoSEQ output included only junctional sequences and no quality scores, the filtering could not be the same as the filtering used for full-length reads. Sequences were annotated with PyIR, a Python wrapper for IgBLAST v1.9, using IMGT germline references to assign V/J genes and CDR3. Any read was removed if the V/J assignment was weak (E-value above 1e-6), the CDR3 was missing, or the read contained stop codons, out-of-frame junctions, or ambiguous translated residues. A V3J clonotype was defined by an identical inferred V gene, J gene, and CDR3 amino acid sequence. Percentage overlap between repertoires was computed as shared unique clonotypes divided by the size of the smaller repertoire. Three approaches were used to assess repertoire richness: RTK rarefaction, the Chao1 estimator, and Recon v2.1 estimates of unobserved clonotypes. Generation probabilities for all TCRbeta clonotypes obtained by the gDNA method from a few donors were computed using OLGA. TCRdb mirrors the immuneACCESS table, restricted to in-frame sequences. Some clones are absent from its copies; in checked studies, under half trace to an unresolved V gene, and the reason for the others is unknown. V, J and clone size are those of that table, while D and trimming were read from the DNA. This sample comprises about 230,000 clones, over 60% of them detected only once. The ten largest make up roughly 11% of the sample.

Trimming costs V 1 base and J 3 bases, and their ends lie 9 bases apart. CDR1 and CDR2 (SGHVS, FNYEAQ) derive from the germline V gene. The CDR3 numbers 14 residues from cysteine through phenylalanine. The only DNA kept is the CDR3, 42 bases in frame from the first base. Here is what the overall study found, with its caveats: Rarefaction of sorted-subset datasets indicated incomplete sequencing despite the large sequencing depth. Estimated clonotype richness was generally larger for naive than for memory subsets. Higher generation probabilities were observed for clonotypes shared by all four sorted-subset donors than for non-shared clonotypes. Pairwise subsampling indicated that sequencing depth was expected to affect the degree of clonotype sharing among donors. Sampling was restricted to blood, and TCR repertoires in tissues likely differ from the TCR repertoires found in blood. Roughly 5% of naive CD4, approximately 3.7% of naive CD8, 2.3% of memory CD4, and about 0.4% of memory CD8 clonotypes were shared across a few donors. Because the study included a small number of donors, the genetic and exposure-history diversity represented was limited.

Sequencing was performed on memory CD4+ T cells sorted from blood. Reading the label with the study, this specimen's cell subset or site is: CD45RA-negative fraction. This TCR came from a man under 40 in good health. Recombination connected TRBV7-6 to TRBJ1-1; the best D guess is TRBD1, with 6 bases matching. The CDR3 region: CASSLGTGHTEAFF. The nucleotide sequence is TGTGCCAGCAGCTTAGGTACAGGGCACACTGAAGCTTTCTTT.